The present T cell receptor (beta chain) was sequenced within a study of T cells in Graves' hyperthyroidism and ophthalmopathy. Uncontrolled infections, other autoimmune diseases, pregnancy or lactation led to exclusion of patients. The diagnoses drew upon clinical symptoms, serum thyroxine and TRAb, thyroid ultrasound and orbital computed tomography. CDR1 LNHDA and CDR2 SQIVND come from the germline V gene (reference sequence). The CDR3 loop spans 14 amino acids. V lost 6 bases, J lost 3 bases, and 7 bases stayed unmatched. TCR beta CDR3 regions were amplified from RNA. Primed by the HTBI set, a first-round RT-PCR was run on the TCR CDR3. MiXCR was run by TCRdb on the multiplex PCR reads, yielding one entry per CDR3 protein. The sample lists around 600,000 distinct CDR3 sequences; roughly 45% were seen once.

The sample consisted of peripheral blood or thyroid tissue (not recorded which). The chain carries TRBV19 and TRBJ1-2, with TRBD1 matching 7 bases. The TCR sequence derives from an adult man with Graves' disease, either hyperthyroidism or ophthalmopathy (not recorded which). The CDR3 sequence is CASRQGPGHYGYTF. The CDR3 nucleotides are TGTGCCAGTAGACAGGGGCCAGGGCACTATGGCTACACCTTC.